This T cell receptor (beta chain) is drawn from a study of T cell responses to AZD1222 COVID-19 vaccine. Findings and limits, study-wide: Females outnumbered males among donors, who were mostly white British; clonal diversity was possibly underestimated. Repertoire sampling happened only post peak T cell response.

Looked up from germline, CDR1 is SGHRS and CDR2 is YFSETQ. The CDR3 is made up of 15 amino acids. Trimming took 4 bases from V and 1 from J; bases not matched to a gene: 6. Generated by immunoSEQ multiplex PCR, the TCRdb table keeps only in-frame clones and is missing some. The table lists some 120,000 clones, 86% of them singletons. As for this clone: The target antigen is unknown.

The sample here was peripheral blood, taken 28 days after the second AZD1222 dose. This receptor was identified in an adult who received the AZD1222 COVID-19 vaccine. J is TRBJ2-3 and V is TRBV5-1, with 7 bases fitting TRBD2. CDR3: CASSGMAGGTDTQYF. CDR3 DNA sequence: TGCGCCAGCAGCGGTATGGCGGGGGGCACAGATACGCAGTATTTT.